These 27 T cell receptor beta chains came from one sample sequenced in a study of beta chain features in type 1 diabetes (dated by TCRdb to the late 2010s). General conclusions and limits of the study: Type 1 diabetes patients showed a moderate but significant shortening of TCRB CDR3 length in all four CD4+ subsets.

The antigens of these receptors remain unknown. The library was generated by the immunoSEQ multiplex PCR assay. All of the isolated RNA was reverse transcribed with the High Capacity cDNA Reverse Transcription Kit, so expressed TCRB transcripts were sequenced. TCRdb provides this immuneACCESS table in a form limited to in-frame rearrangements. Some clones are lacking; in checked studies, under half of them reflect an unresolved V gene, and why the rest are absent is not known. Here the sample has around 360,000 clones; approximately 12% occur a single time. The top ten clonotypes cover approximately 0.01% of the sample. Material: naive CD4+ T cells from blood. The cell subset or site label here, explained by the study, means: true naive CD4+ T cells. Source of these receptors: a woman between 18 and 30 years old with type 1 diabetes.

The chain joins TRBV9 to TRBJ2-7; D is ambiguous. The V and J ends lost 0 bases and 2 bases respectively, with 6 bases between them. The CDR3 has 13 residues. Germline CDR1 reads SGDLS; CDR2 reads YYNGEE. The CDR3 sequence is CASSVDSPYEQYF. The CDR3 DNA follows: TGTGCCAGCAGCGTAGACTCTCCCTACGAGCAGTACTTC.

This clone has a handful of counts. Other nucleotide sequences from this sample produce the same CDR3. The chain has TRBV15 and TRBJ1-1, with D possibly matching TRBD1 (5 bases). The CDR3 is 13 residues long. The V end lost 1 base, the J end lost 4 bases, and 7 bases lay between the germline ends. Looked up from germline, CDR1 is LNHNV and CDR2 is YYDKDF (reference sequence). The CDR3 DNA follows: TGTGCCACCAGCAGAGTGGGGGGCACTGAAGCTTTCTTT. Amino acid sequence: CATSRVGGTEAFF.

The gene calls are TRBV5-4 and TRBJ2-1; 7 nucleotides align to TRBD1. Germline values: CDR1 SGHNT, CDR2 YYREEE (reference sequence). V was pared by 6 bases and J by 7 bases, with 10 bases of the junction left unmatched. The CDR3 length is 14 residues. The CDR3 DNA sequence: TGTGCCAGCACGCCCGAGAGGGGGCAAAATGAGCAGTTCTTC. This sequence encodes CASTPERGQNEQFF.

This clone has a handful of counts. CDR3 region: CASSLDLPPETQYF. The CDR3 coding sequence is TGTGCCAGCAGCCTAGACCTTCCGCCGGAGACCCAGTACTTC. The genes are TRBV5-4 and TRBJ2-5, with D unresolved. Germline CDR1 and CDR2: SGHNT and YYREEE (reference sequence). V was trimmed by 4 bases and J by 5 bases, leaving 15 bases between them. CDR3 length: 14 amino acids.

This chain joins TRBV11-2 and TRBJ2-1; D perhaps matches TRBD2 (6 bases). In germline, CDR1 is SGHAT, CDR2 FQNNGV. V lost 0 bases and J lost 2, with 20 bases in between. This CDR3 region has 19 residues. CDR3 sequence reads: CASSLEALGRIIPYNEQFF. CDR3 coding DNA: TGTGCCAGCAGCTTAGAAGCACTTGGGAGGATCATCCCCTACAATGAGCAGTTCTTC.

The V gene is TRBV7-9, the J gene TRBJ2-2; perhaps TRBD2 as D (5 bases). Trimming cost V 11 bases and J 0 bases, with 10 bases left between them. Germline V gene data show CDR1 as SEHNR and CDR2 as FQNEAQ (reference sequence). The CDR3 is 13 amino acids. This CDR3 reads CAYGIPNTGELFF. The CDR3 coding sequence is TGTGCCTACGGGATCCCGAACACCGGGGAGCTGTTTTTT.

DNA of the CDR3: TGTGCCAGCTCACCATCCGAGCCCCCAGAGACCCAGTACTTC. Protein: CASSPSEPPETQYF. The V and J genes are TRBV18 and TRBJ2-5; the D is unclear. The germline gives CDR1 KGHSH, CDR2 LQKENI. This CDR3 spans 14 amino acids. V lost 2 bases to trimming and J lost 4 bases, with 11 bases between them. Drawing the rest from reference TRBV18 and TRBJ2-5, the complete variable domain is NAGVMQNPRHLVRRRGQEARLRCSPMKGHSHVYWYRQLPEEGLKFMVYLQKENIIDESGMPKERFSAEFPKEGPSILRIQQVVRGDSAAYFCASSPSEPPETQYFGPGTRLLVL.

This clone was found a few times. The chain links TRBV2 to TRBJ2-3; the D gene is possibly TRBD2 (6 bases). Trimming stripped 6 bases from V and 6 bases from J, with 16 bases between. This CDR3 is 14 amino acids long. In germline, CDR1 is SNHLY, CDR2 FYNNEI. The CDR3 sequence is CASSFGGGMDTQYF. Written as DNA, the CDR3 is TGTGCCAGCAGCTTCGGAGGAGGGATGGATACGCAGTATTTT.

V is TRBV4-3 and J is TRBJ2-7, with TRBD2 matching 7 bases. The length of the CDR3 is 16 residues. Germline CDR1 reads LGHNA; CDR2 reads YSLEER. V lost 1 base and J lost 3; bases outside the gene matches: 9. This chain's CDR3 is CASSQVGGVRDYEQYF. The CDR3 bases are TGCGCCAGCAGCCAAGTGGGGGGGGTGAGGGACTACGAGCAGTACTTC.

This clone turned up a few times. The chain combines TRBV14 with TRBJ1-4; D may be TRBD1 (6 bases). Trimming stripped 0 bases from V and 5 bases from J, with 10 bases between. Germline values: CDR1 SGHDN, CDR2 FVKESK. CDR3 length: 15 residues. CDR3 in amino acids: CASSQEWGQNEKLFF. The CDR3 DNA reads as TGTGCCAGCAGCCAAGAGTGGGGGCAAAATGAAAAACTGTTTTTT.

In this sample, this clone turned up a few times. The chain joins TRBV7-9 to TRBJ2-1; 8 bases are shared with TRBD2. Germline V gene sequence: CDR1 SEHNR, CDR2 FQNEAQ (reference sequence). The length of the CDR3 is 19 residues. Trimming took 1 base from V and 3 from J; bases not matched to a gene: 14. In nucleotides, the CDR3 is TGTGCCAGCAGCTTAGATTCCAGCGGGAGTTACTGGGGCTACAATGAGCAGTTCTTC. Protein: CASSLDSSGSYWGYNEQFF.

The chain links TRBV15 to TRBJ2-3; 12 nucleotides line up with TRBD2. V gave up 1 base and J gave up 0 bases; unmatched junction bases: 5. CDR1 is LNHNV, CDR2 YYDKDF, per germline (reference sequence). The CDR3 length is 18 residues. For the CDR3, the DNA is TGTGCCACCAGCAGAGGGTCCACTAGCGGGGGGAGCACAGATACGCAGTATTTT. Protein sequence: CATSRGSTSGGSTDTQYF. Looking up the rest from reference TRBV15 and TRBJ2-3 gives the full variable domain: DAMVIQNPRYQVTQFGKPVTLSCSQTLNHNVMYWYQQKSSQAPKLLFHYYDKDFNNEADTPDNFQSRRPNTSFCFLDIRSPGLGDTAMYLCATSRGSTSGGSTDTQYFGPGTRLTVL.

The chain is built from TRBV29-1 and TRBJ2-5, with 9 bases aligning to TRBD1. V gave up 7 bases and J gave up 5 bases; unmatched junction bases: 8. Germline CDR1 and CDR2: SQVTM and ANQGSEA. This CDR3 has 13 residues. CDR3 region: CSAPGQGGETQYF. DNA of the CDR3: TGCAGCGCACCGGGACAGGGAGGGGAGACCCAGTACTTC.

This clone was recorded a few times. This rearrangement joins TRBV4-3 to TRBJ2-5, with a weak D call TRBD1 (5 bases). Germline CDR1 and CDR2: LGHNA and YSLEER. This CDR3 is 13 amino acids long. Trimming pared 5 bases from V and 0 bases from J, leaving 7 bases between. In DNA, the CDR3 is TGCGCCAGCAGCTCAGGGAACCAAGAGACCCAGTACTTC. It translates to CASSSGNQETQYF.

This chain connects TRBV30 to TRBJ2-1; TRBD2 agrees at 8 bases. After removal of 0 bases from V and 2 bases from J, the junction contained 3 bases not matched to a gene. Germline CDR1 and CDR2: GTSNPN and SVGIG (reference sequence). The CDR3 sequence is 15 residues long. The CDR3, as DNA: TGTGCCTGGAGTGTGAGCGGGAGTACCTACAATGAGCAGTTCTTC. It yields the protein CAWSVSGSTYNEQFF.

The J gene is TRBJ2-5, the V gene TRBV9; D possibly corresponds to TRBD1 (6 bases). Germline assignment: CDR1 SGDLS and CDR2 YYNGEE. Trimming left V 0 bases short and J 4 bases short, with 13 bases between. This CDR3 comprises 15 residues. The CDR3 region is CASSVATGLAETQYF. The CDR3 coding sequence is TGTGCCAGCAGCGTAGCTACAGGGCTTGCAGAGACCCAGTACTTC. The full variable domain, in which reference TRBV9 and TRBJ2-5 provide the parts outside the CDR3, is DSGVTQTPKHLITATGQRVTLRCSPRSGDLSVYWYQQSLDQGLQFLIQYYNGEERAKGNILERFSAQQFPDLHSELNLSSLELGDSALYFCASSVATGLAETQYFGPGTRLLVL.

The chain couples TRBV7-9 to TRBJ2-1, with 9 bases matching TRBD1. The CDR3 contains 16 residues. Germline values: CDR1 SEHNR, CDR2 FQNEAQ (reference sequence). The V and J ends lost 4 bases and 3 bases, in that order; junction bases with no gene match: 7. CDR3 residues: CASSSFRDRDYNEQFF. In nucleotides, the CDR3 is TGTGCCAGCAGCTCCTTCCGGGACAGGGACTACAATGAGCAGTTCTTC.

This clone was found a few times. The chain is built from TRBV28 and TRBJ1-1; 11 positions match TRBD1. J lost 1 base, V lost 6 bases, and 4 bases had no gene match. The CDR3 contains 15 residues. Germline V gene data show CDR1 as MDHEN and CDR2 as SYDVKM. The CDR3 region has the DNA TGTGCCAGCAGGGACAGGGGGCGCGGGAACACTGAAGCTTTCTTT. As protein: CASRDRGRGNTEAFF.

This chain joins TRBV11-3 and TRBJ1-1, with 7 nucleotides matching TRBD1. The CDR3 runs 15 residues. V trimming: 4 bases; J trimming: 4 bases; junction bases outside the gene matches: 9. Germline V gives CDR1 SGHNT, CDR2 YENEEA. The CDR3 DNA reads TGTGCCAGCAGCTCTACCACAGGGGCGGTCACTGAAGCTTTCTTT. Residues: CASSSTTGAVTEAFF.

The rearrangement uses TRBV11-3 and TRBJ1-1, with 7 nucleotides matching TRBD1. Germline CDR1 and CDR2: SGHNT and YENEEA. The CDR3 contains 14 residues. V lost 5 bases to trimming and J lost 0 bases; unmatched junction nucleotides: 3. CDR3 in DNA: TGTGCCAGCAGCCGGGACAGCTTGAACACTGAAGCTTTCTTT. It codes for CASSRDSLNTEAFF.

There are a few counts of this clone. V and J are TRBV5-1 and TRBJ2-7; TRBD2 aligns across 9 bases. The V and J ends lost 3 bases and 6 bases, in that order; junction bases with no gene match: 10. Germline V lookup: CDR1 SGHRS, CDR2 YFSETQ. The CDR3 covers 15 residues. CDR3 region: CASSSSSGGSGEQYF. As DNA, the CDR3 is TGCGCCAGCAGCTCTTCAAGCGGGGGGTCGGGCGAGCAGTACTTC.

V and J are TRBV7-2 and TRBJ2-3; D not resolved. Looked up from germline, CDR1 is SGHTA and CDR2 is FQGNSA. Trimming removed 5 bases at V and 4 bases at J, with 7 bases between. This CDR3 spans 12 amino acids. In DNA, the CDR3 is TGTGCCAGCAGCCAGTTCGCAGATACGCAGTATTTT. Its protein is CASSQFADTQYF.

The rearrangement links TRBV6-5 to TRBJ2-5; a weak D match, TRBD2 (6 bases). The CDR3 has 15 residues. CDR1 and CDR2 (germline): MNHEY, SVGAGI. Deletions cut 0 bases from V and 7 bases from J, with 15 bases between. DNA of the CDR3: TGTGCCAGCAGTTACTCGATTAGCGGTGGCGGGACCCAGTACTTC. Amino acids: CASSYSISGGGTQYF.

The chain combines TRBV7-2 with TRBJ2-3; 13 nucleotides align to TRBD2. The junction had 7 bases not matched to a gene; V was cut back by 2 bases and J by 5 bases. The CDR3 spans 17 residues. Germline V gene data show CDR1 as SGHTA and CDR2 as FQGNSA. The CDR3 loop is CASSLHGLAGVVDTQYF. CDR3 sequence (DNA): TGTGCCAGCAGCTTACATGGACTAGCGGGAGTGGTAGATACGCAGTATTTT.

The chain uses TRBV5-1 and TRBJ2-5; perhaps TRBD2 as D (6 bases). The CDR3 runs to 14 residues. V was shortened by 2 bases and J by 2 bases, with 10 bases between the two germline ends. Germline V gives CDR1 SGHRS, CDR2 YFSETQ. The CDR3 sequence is CASSFAGIQETQYF. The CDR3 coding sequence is TGCGCCAGCAGCTTCGCGGGGATTCAAGAGACCCAGTACTTC.

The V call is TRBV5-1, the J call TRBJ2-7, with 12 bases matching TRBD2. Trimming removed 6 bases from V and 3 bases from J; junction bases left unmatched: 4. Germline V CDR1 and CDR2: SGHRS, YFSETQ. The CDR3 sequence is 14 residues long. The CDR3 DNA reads TGCGCCAGCACCGAGACTAGCGGGAGCTACGAGCAGTACTTC. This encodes CASTETSGSYEQYF.

CDR3 residues: CASSSRDRGYGYTF. The CDR3 DNA reads TGTGCCAGCAGCTCAAGGGACAGGGGCTATGGCTACACCTTC. This rearrangement joins TRBV7-9 to TRBJ1-2; 10 bases match TRBD1. CDR3 size: 14 residues. Germline trimming cut 4 bases from V and 4 bases from J; bases unmatched to any gene: 3. From germline, CDR1 is SEHNR and CDR2 FQNEAQ (reference sequence).